This is a list of T cell receptor beta chains from one sample in a study of T cell clusters in autoimmune cytopenias. For each CDR3 protein, TCRdb gives one entry from its re-call of the multiplex PCR reads, without DNA. Found here are roughly 2,000 distinct CDR3 sequences; the top ten clones hold roughly 45%. Specimen: peripheral blood. The receptor set was obtained from a human donor with an autoimmune cytopenia or autoimmune hepatitis (not recorded which). CDR3s include the opening cysteine and the closing phenylalanine or tryptophan. The order of the fields is CDR3 length, clone size, V gene, J gene, CDR3 protein. Only some rows state a clone size, as once, few, many or a class for expanded clones.

length: 14
size: .
V: TRBV12-3/TRBV12-4
J: TRBJ1-2
CDR3: CASSQVDSVYGYTF

length: 14
size: .
V: TRBV6-1
J: TRBJ1-5
CDR3: CASSVDRGNQAQHF

length: 15
size: .
V: TRBV15
J: TRBJ1-6
CDR3: CATSAGGSYNSPLHF

length: 16
size: medium-sized
V: TRBV12-3/TRBV12-4
J: TRBJ2-3
CDR3: CASSHGLALYTDTQYF

length: 14
size: medium-sized
V: TRBV6-5
J: TRBJ2-7
CDR3: CASSRDRSSYEQYF

length: 15
size: .
V: TRBV30
J: TRBJ1-6
CDR3: CAWRGMSGNNSPLHF

length: 15
size: medium-sized
V: TRBV30
J: TRBJ2-3
CDR3: CAWSKGAGSTDTQYF

length: 13
size: medium-sized
V: TRBV20-1
J: TRBJ2-7
CDR3: CSARDRGRYEQYF

length: 19
size: .
V: TRBV15
J: TRBJ1-5
CDR3: CATSRTGGQGASGNQPQHF

length: 15
size: medium-sized
V: TRBV12-3/TRBV12-4
J: TRBJ1-4
CDR3: CASTLGAGTREKLFF

length: 12
size: .
V: TRBV20-1
J: TRBJ2-1
CDR3: CSATVKLDEQFF

length: 17
size: medium-sized
V: TRBV12-3/TRBV12-4
J: TRBJ2-3
CDR3: CASSPMGGGPAGDTQYF

length: 14
size: .
V: TRBV24-1
J: TRBJ1-1
CDR3: CATSDHKTGAEAFF

length: 14
size: medium-sized
V: TRBV15
J: TRBJ2-5
CDR3: CATTSTGLGETQYF

length: 12
size: .
V: TRBV27
J: TRBJ2-1
CDR3: CASITWGNEQFF

length: 13
size: .
V: TRBV12-3/TRBV12-4
J: TRBJ2-3
CDR3: CASCPGGTDTQYF

length: 16
size: medium-sized
V: TRBV6-6
J: TRBJ1-2
CDR3: CASSLLIFDREGGYTF

length: 20
size: .
V: TRBV5-6
J: TRBJ2-1
CDR3: CASSPRLGLAGGSSYNEQFF

length: 15
size: medium-sized
V: TRBV6-6
J: TRBJ1-4
CDR3: CASGKSWVTNEKLFF

length: 16
size: medium-sized
V: TRBV5-6
J: TRBJ2-3
CDR3: CASSPRTVFFADTQYF

length: 16
size: medium-sized
V: TRBV15
J: TRBJ2-7
CDR3: CATSRGGRQGANEQYF

length: 12
size: .
V: TRBV14
J: TRBJ2-7
CDR3: CASSGGLYEQYF

length: 12
size: .
V: TRBV25-1
J: TRBJ2-7
CDR3: CAVGQGAYEQYF

length: 15
size: .
V: TRBV18
J: TRBJ1-5
CDR3: CASSPTGVSNQPQHF

length: 12
size: .
V: TRBV5-1
J: TRBJ1-2
CDR3: CASSQSYYGYTF

length: 16
size: .
V: TRBV13
J: TRBJ2-3
CDR3: CASSLEASGSVDTQYF

length: 13
size: .
V: TRBV27
J: TRBJ2-5
CDR3: CASSRQGGETQYF

length: 18
size: .
V: TRBV6-1
J: TRBJ1-5
CDR3: CASSVPSRQFGGNQPQHF

length: 14
size: medium-sized
V: TRBV12-3/TRBV12-4
J: TRBJ1-1
CDR3: CASSVTGANTEAFF

length: 13
size: medium-sized
V: TRBV12-3/TRBV12-4
J: TRBJ2-7
CDR3: CASTSTLEDEQYF

length: 13
size: .
V: TRBV27
J: TRBJ2-7
CDR3: CASSRSGAYEQYF

length: 14
size: medium-sized
V: TRBV6-5
J: TRBJ1-5
CDR3: CASSPGTGRQPQHF

length: 14
size: .
V: TRBV12-3/TRBV12-4
J: TRBJ1-4
CDR3: CASSFRDRAEKLFF

length: 12
size: medium-sized
V: TRBV6-5
J: TRBJ2-1
CDR3: CASSFAWDREYF